This is a list of T cell receptor beta chains from one sample in a study of cytomegalovirus exposure and HLA in healthy donors. Sequencing used immunoSEQ multiplex PCR; TCRdb keeps in-frame clones, though not all of them. The sample yields 130,000 to 150,000 clones, roughly nine tenths seen once. The sequenced material came from PBMCs. The receptors were gathered from a man younger than 30 in good health and CMV-seronegative. Both conserved end residues are trimmed from each CDR3. Each record gives: J gene, V gene, CDR3 protein.

TRBJ1-5 | TRBV6-5 | ASRTRQGLDQPQH
TRBJ1-4 | TRBV6-6 | ASRPREGTEKLF
TRBJ2-7 | TRBV11-2 | ASSLVTGNGEQY
TRBJ2-2 | TRBV18 | ASSPNGRQSGELF
TRBJ2-7 | TRBV6-5 | ASSYSETAPYEQY
TRBJ1-1 | TRBV6-6 | ASSYSRKNDEAF
TRBJ2-3 | TRBV7-2 | ASQRERDTQY
TRBJ2-7 | TRBV6-1 | ASTRQGGSSYEQY
TRBJ2-5 | TRBV5-4 | ASGSGTAQETQY
TRBJ2-5 | TRBV10-3 | AISESKRGQETQY
TRBJ1-5 | TRBV4-1 | ASSHDTTRGAYSNQPQH
TRBJ2-5 | TRBV6-5 | ASSWSSSNTQY
TRBJ1-5 | TRBV7-8 | ASSPVQGGQPQH
TRBJ1-4 | TRBV19 | ASSQNRGANEKLF
TRBJ2-1 | TRBV28 | ASRNRGRGSEQF
TRBJ2-5 | TRBV29-1 | SVPSDRIETQY
TRBJ1-2 | TRBV6-4 | ASSPRAGGHGYT
TRBJ2-7 | TRBV28 | ASSLTSEQY
TRBJ2-5 | TRBV30 | AWNGGGWRTQY
TRBJ2-7 | TRBV6-5 | ASSPVGDTYEQY
TRBJ1-2 | TRBV11-2 | ASSWSGGDYGYT
TRBJ1-4 | TRBV19 | ASSIVGTSPEGEKLF
TRBJ2-2 | TRBV27 | ASSFYGLAGVTGELF
TRBJ2-1 | TRBV7-8 | ASGLHTYNEQF
TRBJ2-4 | TRBV5-1 | ASSLRGLAKNIQY
TRBJ2-7 | TRBV5-1 | ASKRGTGEAEQY
TRBJ2-7 | TRBV6-5 | ATRTGRDSAQY
TRBJ1-1 | TRBV5-4 | ASSLGGAGTEAF
TRBJ1-1 | TRBV19 | ASSIDTGQGIYLTGAF
TRBJ2-6 | TRBV7-9 | ASSPRGSGANVLT
TRBJ1-4 | TRBV5-1 | ASRPGTGATNEKLF